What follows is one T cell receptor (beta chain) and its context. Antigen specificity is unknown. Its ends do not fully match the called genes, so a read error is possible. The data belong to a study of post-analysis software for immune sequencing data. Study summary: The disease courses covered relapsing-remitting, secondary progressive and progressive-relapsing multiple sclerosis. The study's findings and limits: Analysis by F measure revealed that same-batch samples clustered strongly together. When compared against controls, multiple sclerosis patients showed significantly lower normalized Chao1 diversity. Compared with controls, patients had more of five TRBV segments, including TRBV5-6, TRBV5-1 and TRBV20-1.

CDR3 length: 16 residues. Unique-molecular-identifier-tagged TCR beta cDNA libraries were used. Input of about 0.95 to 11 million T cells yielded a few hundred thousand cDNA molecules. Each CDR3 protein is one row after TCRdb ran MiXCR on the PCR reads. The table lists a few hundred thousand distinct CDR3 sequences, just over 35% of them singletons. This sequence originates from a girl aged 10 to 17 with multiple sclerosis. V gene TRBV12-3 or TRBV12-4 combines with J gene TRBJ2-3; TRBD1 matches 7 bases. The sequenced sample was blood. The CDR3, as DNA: TGTGCCAGCAGTTTAGCAACTAGAGGGGGCGCAGATGCGCAGTATTTT. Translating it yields CASSLATRGGADAQYF.